A single sample is the source of the 28 T cell receptor beta chains below, sequenced in a study of blood T cells in healthy people across ages. The use of a sample-barcoded 5' primer and a J-beta primer mix characterized a second PCR of roughly 6 to 11 cycles. TCRdb used MiXCR to reprocess the 5' RACE reads, holding one entry per CDR3 protein. The data show some 800,000 distinct CDR3 sequences, under 55% seen once. Input material: blood. The origin of the receptors is a man in his sixties in good health.

The genes are TRBV27 and TRBJ2-1; D is perhaps TRBD2 (5 bases). The germline V gene has CDR1 MNHEY and CDR2 SMNVEV (reference sequence). Trimming cost V 3 bases and J 7 bases, with 10 bases left between them. This CDR3 has 13 residues. CDR3 residues: CASSFPGENEQFF. CDR3 nucleotide sequence: TGTGCCAGCAGTTTCCCCGGGGAGAATGAGCAGTTCTTC.

Many counts were recorded for this clonotype. The chain joins TRBV10-3 to TRBJ2-3; D remains unclear. The length of the CDR3 is 14 residues. V lost 0 bases and J 2 bases, leaving 6 bases between the germline ends. Germline CDR1 ENHRY, CDR2 SYGVKD. CDR3 sequence reads: CAISESDATDTQYF. Written as DNA, the CDR3 is TGTGCCATCAGTGAGTCGGACGCCACAGATACGCAGTATTTT.

This sequence joins TRBV27 and TRBJ2-7, with no clear D. CDR3 length equals 13 residues. V lost 5 bases, J lost 1 base, and 9 bases lay in between. CDR1 is MNHEY and CDR2 is SMNVEV in the germline V gene (reference sequence). CDR3 in amino acids: CASSVRLSYEQYF. The CDR3, as DNA: TGTGCCAGCAGTGTAAGGCTTTCCTACGAGCAGTACTTC.

The rearrangement links TRBV3-1 to TRBJ2-3; 10 bases match TRBD2. V gave up 2 bases and J gave up 4 bases; unmatched junction bases: 24. The CDR3 consists of 22 residues. Germline V gives CDR1 LGHDT, CDR2 YNNKEL (reference sequence). The CDR3 region is CASSQFVPRAYPGLADADTQYF. The DNA for the CDR3 is TGTGCCAGCAGCCAATTTGTACCACGGGCTTACCCTGGACTAGCGGACGCAGATACGCAGTATTTT.

This clonotype was picked up a small number of times. The J gene is TRBJ2-3, the V gene TRBV28; D is uncertain. CDR3 length equals 13 residues. In germline, CDR1 is MDHEN, CDR2 SYDVKM. V lost 3 bases, J lost 4 bases, and 8 bases lay in between. CDR3 in amino acids: CASSLVRADTQYF. CDR3 DNA sequence: TGTGCCAGCAGTTTGGTAAGGGCAGATACGCAGTATTTT.

This clonotype occurred a few times. The CDR3 loop is CASSLWQGDEQYF. DNA of the CDR3: TGCGCCAGCAGCTTGTGGCAGGGTGACGAGCAGTACTTC. The V gene is TRBV5-1, the J gene TRBJ2-7, with D tentatively TRBD1 (5 bases). Trimming cost V 1 base and J 5 bases, with 10 bases left between them. Germline V gives CDR1 SGHRS, CDR2 YFSETQ. This CDR3 contains 13 residues.

The J gene is TRBJ1-2, the V gene TRBV7-2; D gene uncertain. CDR3 length: 17 amino acids. The V gene's germline CDR1 is SGHTA and CDR2 FQGNSA. Trimming removed 2 bases at V and 4 bases at J, with 20 bases between. The CDR3 region has the DNA TGTGCCAGCAGCTTACCGGCAGGCCGATCACCCCTCTATGGCTACACCTTC. This encodes CASSLPAGRSPLYGYTF. Full variable domain (missing parts from reference TRBV7-2 and TRBJ1-2): GAGVSQSPSNKVTEKGKDVELRCDPISGHTALYWYRQSLGQGLEFLIYFQGNSAPDKSGLPSDRFSAERTGGSVSTLTIQRTQQEDSAVYLCASSLPAGRSPLYGYTFGSGTRLTVV.

J is TRBJ2-3 and V is TRBV20-1, with TRBD2 matching 11 bases. After removal of 7 bases from V and 5 bases from J, the junction contained 20 bases not matched to a gene. Germline CDR1 DFQATT, CDR2 SNEGSKA (reference sequence). The CDR3 consists of 18 residues. The CDR3: CSVRLVAGGPGFRDTQYF. The DNA for the CDR3 is TGCAGTGTACGACTAGTAGCGGGGGGGCCTGGGTTTAGAGATACGCAGTATTTT.

The chain employs TRBV2 and TRBJ2-3; D is unresolved. V dropped 8 bases and J dropped 3 bases, with 12 bases sitting between them. Germline loops: CDR1 SNHLY, CDR2 FYNNEI. This CDR3 is 13 amino acids long. In DNA form, the CDR3 reads TGTGCCAGCGGCTATGTGGAAACAGATACGCAGTATTTT. This gives the protein CASGYVETDTQYF.

This clonotype came up a few times. This chain connects TRBV6-2 or TRBV6-3 to TRBJ2-1; 8 nucleotides line up with TRBD2. This CDR3 has 15 amino acids. Germline lookup yields CDR1 MNHEY and CDR2 SVGEGT. V gave up 2 bases and J gave up 0 bases; unmatched junction bases: 0. The DNA for the CDR3 is TGTGCCAGCAGTTACGCGGGGGGCTCCTACAATGAGCAGTTCTTC. This translates into CASSYAGGSYNEQFF.

The chain has TRBV5-6 and TRBJ1-2, with 7 bases lining up with TRBD1. In germline, CDR1 is SGHDT, CDR2 YYEEEE. The CDR3 is 15 residues long. Losses at the gene ends were 3 bases for V and 4 bases for J; bases not matched to a gene: 9. The CDR3 reads CASSYRTRDSYGYTF. CDR3 DNA sequence: TGTGCCAGCAGCTATAGGACCCGGGACAGCTATGGCTACACCTTC.

The chain carries TRBV30 and TRBJ1-1; a weak D match, TRBD1 (5 bases). The V end lost 4 bases, the J end lost 0 bases, and 18 bases lay between the germline ends. The CDR3 runs 16 residues. The germline V gene encodes CDR1 GTSNPN and CDR2 SVGIG (reference sequence). CDR3: CAWKFTHPRVNTEAFF. CDR3 DNA sequence: TGTGCCTGGAAGTTCACCCATCCCAGGGTGAACACTGAAGCTTTCTTT.

As for this clonotype: Since the CDR3 does not end with the conserved phenylalanine or tryptophan, this likely comes from a read error. V and J are TRBV18 and TRBJ2-5, with TRBD2 matching over 9 bases. J gave up 4 bases and V 4 bases, and 13 bases lay outside the gene matches. CDR1 is KGHSH and CDR2 is LQKENI in the germline V gene. The CDR3 consists of 17 residues. This CDR3 reads CASSLRRLADGRETQYL. In DNA, the CDR3 is TGTGCCAGCTCACTTAGGAGACTAGCGGATGGGAGAGAGACCCAGTACTTG.

This clonotype was counted between two and nine times. The chain employs TRBV15 and TRBJ1-6; D remains unclear. V was cut by 5 bases and J by 3 bases, with 8 bases left in between. The CDR3 is made up of 14 amino acids. Germline-derived CDR1 and CDR2 are LNHNV and YYDKDF (reference sequence). The CDR3 region has the DNA TGTGCCACCAGCCCGGGCGGCTATAATTCACCCCTCCACTTT. It translates to CATSPGGYNSPLHF.

V usage is TRBV6-6 and J usage is TRBJ1-1; 10 bases match TRBD1. This CDR3 contains 15 residues. Trimming removed 6 bases from V and 1 base from J; junction bases left unmatched: 5. The V gene's germline CDR1 is MNHNY and CDR2 SVGAGI (reference sequence). The DNA of the CDR3 is TGTGCCAGCAGGCCCGGGACAGGGGCGAACACTGAAGCTTTCTTT. Its protein product is CASRPGTGANTEAFF.

This rearrangement joins TRBV12-3 or TRBV12-4 to TRBJ2-4, with 7 bases identical to TRBD1. The CDR3 totals 15 residues. V lost 5 bases, J lost 13 bases, and 17 bases stayed unmatched. The CDR3 sequence: CASSLRDRAPPQQYF. DNA of the CDR3: TGTGCCAGCAGTCTGCGTGACAGGGCCCCCCCTCAGCAGTACTTC.

With respect to this clonotype: This may come from a read error, since a much larger clone is one base off. The chain combines TRBV7-9 with TRBJ1-5, with D uncertain. The CDR3 is 13 residues long. The V gene lost 5 bases and the J gene lost 6 bases, with 11 bases spanning the gap. Germline assignment: CDR1 SEHNR and CDR2 FQNEAQ (reference sequence). CDR3 region: CASSVDEGQPQHF. DNA of the CDR3: TGTGCCAGCAGCGTAGACGAGGGTCAGCCCCAGCATTTT. Complete variable domain (other parts from reference TRBV7-9 and TRBJ1-5): DTGVSQNPRHKITKRGQNVTFRCDPISEHNRLYWYRQTLGQGPEFLTYFQNEAQLEKSRLLSDRFSAERPKGSFSTLEIQRTEQGDSAMYLCASSVDEGQPQHFGDGTRLSIL.

This clonotype has just a few counts. The chain carries TRBV20-1 and TRBJ2-7, with TRBD2 matching over 8 bases. The V segment lost 5 bases and the J segment 4 bases; nucleotides outside the gene matches: 34. In germline, CDR1 is DFQATT, CDR2 SNEGSKA (reference sequence). This CDR3 has 22 amino acids. As DNA, the CDR3 is TGCAGTGCTTTAAGCGGGACTCCACCAGCGGGGGTCAAATATTTGCCAATTTACGAGCAGTACTTC. Its translation is CSALSGTPPAGVKYLPIYEQYF.

Only a few counts were recorded for this clonotype. The V and J genes are TRBV20-1 and TRBJ1-2, with 8 positions matching TRBD1. The J segment lost 2 bases and the V segment lost 6 bases, leaving 5 bases of the junction unmatched. CDR3 length equals 13 residues. The germline V gene encodes CDR1 DFQATT and CDR2 SNEGSKA (reference sequence). CDR3 nucleotides: TGCAGTGCCCCGGACAGGGAAAACTATGGCTACACCTTC. Protein product: CSAPDRENYGYTF.

The CDR3 spells CSAGGPAHNEQFF. The CDR3 DNA sequence: TGCAGTGCTGGGGGACCAGCCCACAATGAGCAGTTCTTC. This chain uses TRBV20-1 with TRBJ2-1; D is tentatively TRBD1 or TRBD2 (5 bases each). The V gene's germline CDR1 is DFQATT and CDR2 SNEGSKA (reference sequence). V shed 5 bases and J shed 5 bases, with 13 bases lying between them. The CDR3 covers 13 residues.

The chain employs TRBV14 and TRBJ2-7; 13 positions match TRBD2. The DNA matches TRBJ2-5 better at its end, which makes the J call doubtful. The germline CDR1 and CDR2 sequences are SGHDN and FVKESK. This CDR3 spans 16 amino acids. The CDR3 sequence: CASSQAGTSGIETQYF. In nucleotides, the CDR3 is TGTGCCAGCAGCCAGGCTGGGACTAGCGGGATAGAGACCCAGTACTTC.

The J gene is TRBJ2-3, the V gene TRBV7-3; possibly TRBD1 for D (5 bases). The CDR3 runs to 18 residues. The V end was cut by 0 bases, the J end by 0 bases, with 16 bases between. Germline V gene sequence: CDR1 SGHTA, CDR2 FQGTGA. The chain's CDR3 is CASSLTATALLSTDTQYF. CDR3 nucleotide sequence: TGTGCCAGCAGCTTAACGGCGACAGCCCTTCTTAGCACAGATACGCAGTATTTT.

About this clonotype: Mismatch with germline at one junction end may stem from a read error. This chain links TRBV12-3 or TRBV12-4 with TRBJ2-1; 11 nucleotides match TRBD1. This CDR3 comprises 14 residues. The CDR3 protein is CASRTGTGGNEQIF. CDR3 coding DNA: TGTGCCAGCCGCACCGGGACAGGGGGGAATGAGCAGATCTTC.

This clonotype has only a few counts. V gene TRBV29-1 combines with J gene TRBJ2-7; D gene ambiguous. V was cut by 5 bases and J by 7 bases, with 18 bases left in between. CDR3 size: 13 residues. The germline gives CDR1 SQVTM, CDR2 ANQGSEA. The CDR3 is CSVKGINYNEQYF. In DNA, the CDR3 is TGCAGCGTTAAGGGAATCAACTACAATGAGCAGTACTTC.

This chain uses TRBV20-1 with TRBJ2-7; perhaps TRBD1 as D (5 bases). The V end was cut by 3 bases, the J end by 8 bases, with 11 bases between. The CDR3 totals 11 residues. Germline CDR1 reads DFQATT; CDR2 reads SNEGSKA (reference sequence). The chain's CDR3 is CSARVRAQQYF. The CDR3, as DNA: TGCAGTGCTAGGGTCAGGGCGCAGCAGTACTTC.

A remark on this clonotype: One end of the junction fails to match germline, which may point to a read error. The chain has TRBV12-3 or TRBV12-4 and TRBJ1-5; D might be TRBD1 (5 bases). This CDR3 contains 15 residues. Here the CDR3 reads CTSSKQVAPNQLQHF. The DNA for the CDR3 is TGTACCAGTAGCAAACAGGTTGCCCCCAATCAGCTCCAGCATTTT.

This clonotype was counted only a few times. The CDR3 spells CASRSIAGPVYNEQFF. The CDR3 DNA reads as TGTGCCAGCAGGTCCATAGCGGGACCCGTTTACAATGAGCAGTTCTTC. The chain joins TRBV5-5 to TRBJ2-1; 8 bases map to TRBD2. From germline, CDR1 is SGHKS and CDR2 YYEKEE (reference sequence). With V trimmed by 5 bases and J by 4 bases, 11 bases remained unmatched. The CDR3 is 16 residues long.

This rearrangement joins TRBV7-2 to TRBJ1-1; 8 bases align to TRBD1. The germline V gene encodes CDR1 SGHTA and CDR2 FQGNSA. The CDR3 consists of 13 residues. The junction had 10 bases not matched to a gene; V was cut back by 5 bases and J by 11 bases. In nucleotides, the CDR3 is TGTGCCAGCAGCCAAAGACAGGGGAGGAGGGCTTTCTTT. This sequence encodes CASSQRQGRRAFF.